The rows below give T cell receptor beta chains drawn from one sample of a study of Ad26.COV2.S vaccination and SARS-CoV-2 variants. Generated by immunoSEQ multiplex PCR, the TCRdb table keeps only in-frame clones and is missing some. The data contain roughly 320,000 clones, around 84% of them singletons. The starting material was peripheral blood, obtained in a trial of Ad26.COV2.S vaccine versus placebo. The receptors derive from a person between 18 and 65 years old who received the Ad26.COV2.S COVID-19 vaccine or a placebo. Both conserved end residues are part of each CDR3. The D gene is left open where the match is weak. Clone size, where shown, is once, few, many, or a class for clones that have expanded.

CDR3,DNA,D,V,J,length,size
CASSRPLAGGSQDTQYF,TGTGCCAGCAGTCGACCACTAGCGGGGGGATCCCAAGATACGCAGTATTTT,TRBD2,TRBV6-6,TRBJ2-3,17,once
CASSQRDRAKNIQYF,TGTGCCAGCAGCCAAAGGGACAGGGCCAAAAACATTCAGTACTTC,TRBD1,TRBV3-1/TRBV3-2,TRBJ2-4,15,-
CASSQDLLGGRNGYTF,TGTGCCAGCAGCCAAGATTTGTTGGGGGGCAGGAATGGCTACACCTTC,-,TRBV3-1/TRBV3-2,TRBJ1-2,16,-
CASSPRQGTNTIYF,TGTGCCAGCAGCCCACGACAGGGGACAAACACCATATATTTT,TRBD1,TRBV7-9,TRBJ1-3,14,-
CASSFGAGGDSPLHF,TGTGCCAGCAGCTTTGGGGCGGGCGGTGATTCACCCCTCCACTTT,-,TRBV5-6,TRBJ1-6,15,-
CSASTSGFTDTQYF,TGCAGTGCTAGTACTAGCGGGTTCACAGATACGCAGTATTTT,TRBD2,TRBV20-1,TRBJ2-3,14,few
CASSLTGLAGELFF,TGTGCCAGCAGCCTCACTGGACTTGCCGGGGAGCTGTTTTTT,-,TRBV7-2,TRBJ2-2,14,-
CASSQGTGGLYSNQPQHF,TGTGCCAGCTCCCAAGGGACAGGGGGCCTTTATAGCAATCAGCCCCAGCATTTT,TRBD1,TRBV7-9,TRBJ1-5,18,-
CAWSVQPGTEAFF,TGTGCCTGGAGTGTACAACCTGGGACTGAAGCTTTCTTT,-,TRBV30,TRBJ1-1,13,few
CASQKGDTGELFF,TGTGCCAGCCAGAAAGGGGACACCGGGGAGCTGTTTTTT,-,TRBV9,TRBJ2-2,13,-
CAWSQIGLAGGEQYF,TGTGCCTGGAGCCAAATCGGGTTAGCGGGGGGCGAGCAGTACTTC,TRBD2,TRBV30,TRBJ2-7,15,once
CASSKEANPNYGYTF,TGTGCCAGCTCAAAAGAGGCCAACCCGAACTATGGCTACACCTTC,-,TRBV18,TRBJ1-2,15,-
CASTLLAGELFF,TGTGCCAGCACTCTTCTCGCCGGGGAGCTGTTTTTT,-,TRBV2,TRBJ2-2,12,few
CASRVTGGNTEAFF,TGTGCCAGCAGAGTTACAGGGGGCAACACTGAAGCTTTCTTT,TRBD1,TRBV2,TRBJ1-1,14,-
CAWSRTARLNEKLFF,TGTGCCTGGAGTAGGACGGCCCGGCTTAATGAAAAACTGTTTTTT,-,TRBV30,TRBJ1-4,15,-
CSASLLYTRGNIQYF,TGCAGTGCTAGTCTATTGTACACTAGGGGAAACATTCAGTACTTC,-,TRBV20-1,TRBJ2-4,15,-
CSVGQTNTEAFF,TGCAGCGTAGGACAGACGAACACTGAAGCTTTCTTT,-,TRBV29-1,TRBJ1-1,12,-
CASSYRRSAQHF,TGTGCCAGCAGTTACCGCCGTTCGGCCCAGCATTTT,-,TRBV6-6,TRBJ1-5,12,-
CASTPRPAALSSYEQYF,TGTGCCAGCACCCCAAGACCCGCTGCACTAAGCTCCTACGAGCAGTACTTC,-,TRBV11-2,TRBJ2-7,17,-
CASRAPGGGNQPQHF,TGTGCCAGTAGGGCCCCGGGAGGGGGCAATCAGCCCCAGCATTTT,-,TRBV19,TRBJ1-5,15,-
CASSLGRVSYEQYF,TGTGCCAGCAGCCTGGGAAGGGTCTCCTACGAGCAGTACTTC,-,TRBV7-2,TRBJ2-7,14,-
CASSILWGMGYEQYF,TGTGCCAGTAGTATACTTTGGGGAATGGGGTACGAGCAGTACTTC,-,TRBV19,TRBJ2-7,15,once
CASSLSGGGDTQYF,TGTGCCAGCAGCTTATCCGGCGGCGGAGATACGCAGTATTTT,-,TRBV7-2,TRBJ2-3,14,-
CASKYRVPLEIRTEAFF,TGTGCCAGCAAATACAGGGTCCCGCTGGAAATTCGCACTGAAGCTTTCTTT,-,TRBV27,TRBJ1-1,17,-
CASSINRVLAPGELFF,TGTGCCAGTAGTATAAACAGGGTCCTCGCTCCCGGGGAGCTGTTTTTT,-,TRBV19,TRBJ2-2,16,once
CASSRPTVCNEQFF,TGTGCCAGCAGTCGACCGACAGTTTGCAATGAGCAGTTCTTC,-,TRBV21-1,TRBJ2-1,14,-
CASSSKRANAEAFF,TGTGCCAGTAGCTCTAAACGGGCGAACGCTGAAGCTTTCTTT,-,TRBV19,TRBJ1-1,14,-
CAIKDSVNTEAFF,TGTGCCATAAAGGACAGCGTGAACACTGAAGCTTTCTTT,-,TRBV19,TRBJ1-1,13,few
CASSQDLRAEAFF,TGCGCCAGCAGCCAAGATTTGAGGGCTGAAGCTTTCTTT,-,TRBV4-3,TRBJ1-1,13,-
CASSQARQGQGHRGIRYEQYF,TGTGCCAGCAGCCAAGCTCGTCAGGGACAGGGCCACAGGGGGATAAGATACGAGCAGTACTTC,TRBD1,TRBV14,TRBJ2-7,21,-
CASSISGSQPQHF,TGTGCCAGTAGTATAAGCGGTAGTCAGCCCCAGCATTTT,-,TRBV19,TRBJ1-5,13,-
CASTPDSDYEQYF,TGTGCCAGCACCCCGGACAGCGACTACGAGCAGTACTTC,-,TRBV27,TRBJ2-7,13,-
CASRGGSQHF,TGTGCCAGCCGCGGGGGGTCCCAGCATTTT,-,TRBV19,TRBJ1-5,10,-
CASSIGGSRETQYF,TGTGCCAGTAGTATAGGGGGCAGTCGAGAGACCCAGTACTTC,-,TRBV19,TRBJ2-5,14,-
CASSQYSGQGNTGELFF,TGCGCCAGCAGCCAATACTCCGGACAGGGGAACACCGGGGAGCTGTTTTTT,TRBD1,TRBV4-3,TRBJ2-2,17,-
CASRYPYEQYF,TGCGCCAGCAGGTACCCCTACGAGCAGTACTTC,-,TRBV4-1,TRBJ2-7,11,-
CASSHGYNEQFF,TGTGCCAGCAGCCATGGGTACAATGAGCAGTTCTTC,-,TRBV3-1/TRBV3-2,TRBJ2-1,12,-
CASSESGSKAGELFF,TGTGCCAGCAGTGAATCGGGGAGTAAGGCCGGGGAGCTGTTTTTT,-,TRBV6-1,TRBJ2-2,15,-
CASSVGGTGSYEQYF,TGTGCCAGCAGCGTAGGTGGGACAGGCTCCTACGAGCAGTACTTC,TRBD1,TRBV9,TRBJ2-7,15,-
CASSQGLTRPGNWNGFIVNTIYF,TGTGCCAGCAGCCAAGGACTTACACGCCCTGGGAATTGGAACGGGTTTATTGTAAACACCATATATTTT,-,TRBV14,TRBJ1-3,23,-
CASSVGAGQNQPQHF,TGTGCCAGCAGCGTAGGGGCGGGGCAGAATCAGCCCCAGCATTTT,-,TRBV9,TRBJ1-5,15,few